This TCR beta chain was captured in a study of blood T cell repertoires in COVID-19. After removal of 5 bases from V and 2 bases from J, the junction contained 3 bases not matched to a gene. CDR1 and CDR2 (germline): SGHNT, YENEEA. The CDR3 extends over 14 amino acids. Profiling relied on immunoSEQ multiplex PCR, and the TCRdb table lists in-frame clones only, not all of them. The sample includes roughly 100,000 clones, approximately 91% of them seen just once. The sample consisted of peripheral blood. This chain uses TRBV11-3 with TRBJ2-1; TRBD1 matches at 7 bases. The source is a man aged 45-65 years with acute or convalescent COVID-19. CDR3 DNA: TGTGCCAGCAGCACAGGGGTCACCTACAATGAGCAGTTCTTC. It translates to CASSTGVTYNEQFF.